The rows below give T cell receptor beta chains drawn from one sample of a study of blood T cell repertoires in COVID-19. Produced via immunoSEQ multiplex PCR; TCRdb's table is partial and in-frame only. Here the sample spans roughly 140,000 clones, 80% to 90% being singletons. The sequencing input was peripheral blood. The source is a woman aged 60-75 years with COVID-19, enrolled during active disease. Both conserved end residues are part of each CDR3. Fields, in order: V gene, J gene, D gene, clone size, CDR3 DNA, CDR3 protein. D genes are given only for firm matches. Clone size is given for some rows only: seen once, a few or many times, or a class if the clone is expanded.

V: TRBV7-9; J: TRBJ2-7; D: TRBD1; size: .; DNA: TGTGCCAGCAGCTTTAAGGGGGCCGGAATGGGCGAGCAGTACTTC; CDR3: CASSFKGAGMGEQYF
V: TRBV3-1/TRBV3-2; J: TRBJ2-1; D: TRBD2; size: .; DNA: TGTGCCAGCAGCCAGAACCCCGGGACCGGGAGGGGGTTCTTC; CDR3: CASSQNPGTGRGFF
V: TRBV6-5; J: TRBJ1-2; D: TRBD1; size: .; DNA: TGTGCCAGCAGCCAGGGACAGGCTAACTATGGCTACACCTTC; CDR3: CASSQGQANYGYTF
V: TRBV7-3; J: TRBJ2-3; D: TRBD2; size: .; DNA: TGTGCCAGCAGTCGGACTAGCGGGAGTATAGATACGCAGTATTTT; CDR3: CASSRTSGSIDTQYF
V: TRBV18; J: TRBJ1-1; D: TRBD1; size: .; DNA: TGTGCCAGCTCATCACAGGGGAGGGTGACTGAAGCTTTCTTT; CDR3: CASSSQGRVTEAFF
V: TRBV11-3; J: TRBJ2-3; D: TRBD1; size: .; DNA: TGTGCCAGCAGCCGTACAGGGGGCATGTCAGATACGCAGTATTTT; CDR3: CASSRTGGMSDTQYF
V: TRBV20-1; J: TRBJ2-4; D: .; size: .; DNA: TGCAGTGCCCACGGGGGCATTCAGTACTTC; CDR3: CSAHGGIQYF
V: TRBV19; J: TRBJ2-2; D: TRBD1; size: .; DNA: TGTGCCAGTAGTGGCACAGGGGGCCCCGGGGAGCTGTTTTTT; CDR3: CASSGTGGPGELFF
V: TRBV9; J: TRBJ1-5; D: .; size: .; DNA: TGTGCCAGCAGCCCGACAGTATCAAGCAATCAGCCCCAGCATTTT; CDR3: CASSPTVSSNQPQHF
V: TRBV4-1; J: TRBJ1-3; D: .; size: .; DNA: TGCGCCAGCAGCCCAGCAGGGGTTCCTGGAAACACCATATATTTT; CDR3: CASSPAGVPGNTIYF
V: TRBV10-3; J: TRBJ2-1; D: TRBD1; size: .; DNA: TGTGCCATCAGTGCCTCGGACAGGGACCATGAGCAGTTCTTC; CDR3: CAISASDRDHEQFF
V: TRBV9; J: TRBJ2-5; D: .; size: .; DNA: TGTGCCAGCAGCGTAGTCGTGGGGCATGGAGAGACCCAGTACTTC; CDR3: CASSVVVGHGETQYF
V: TRBV18; J: TRBJ2-1; D: .; size: .; DNA: TGTGCCAGCTCACCTACTAGAGGGGGACTACAAAACCAACAAGGCCCTTACAATGAGCAGTTCTTC; CDR3: CASSPTRGGLQNQQGPYNEQFF
V: TRBV30; J: TRBJ1-6; D: TRBD1; size: .; DNA: TGTGCCTGGGGGCACAGGGGTTCACCCCTCCACTTT; CDR3: CAWGHRGSPLHF
V: TRBV21-1; J: TRBJ1-5; D: .; size: .; DNA: TGTGCCAGCAGCAGGAGACAGGGGTGGGATCAGCCCCAGCATTTT; CDR3: CASSRRQGWDQPQHF
V: TRBV6-5; J: TRBJ2-5; D: .; size: .; DNA: TGTGCCAGCAGAAACGGACAGACGTACCAAGAGACCCAGTACTTC; CDR3: CASRNGQTYQETQYF
V: TRBV6-5; J: TRBJ1-2; D: TRBD1; size: .; DNA: TGTGCCAGCAGTAACTCGGGACAGGGATACTATGGCTACACCTTC; CDR3: CASSNSGQGYYGYTF
V: TRBV4-1; J: TRBJ1-1; D: .; size: .; DNA: TGCGCCAGCAGCCAAGACGGGGGAAACACTGAAGCTTTCTTT; CDR3: CASSQDGGNTEAFF
V: TRBV30; J: TRBJ2-3; D: .; size: .; DNA: TGTGCCTGGAGCCGGTCTTCTAGCACAGATACGCAGTATTTT; CDR3: CAWSRSSSTDTQYF
V: TRBV7-9; J: TRBJ1-1; D: TRBD1; size: .; DNA: TGTGCCAGCAGCTTTGGGACAGGGTATGGGTACACTGAAGCTTTCTTT; CDR3: CASSFGTGYGYTEAFF
V: TRBV4-1; J: TRBJ1-2; D: .; size: .; DNA: TGCGCCAGCAGCCTTTCGATACAGACCTATGGCTACACCTTC; CDR3: CASSLSIQTYGYTF
V: TRBV25-1; J: TRBJ1-3; D: .; size: .; DNA: TGTGCCAGCAGTGAATATAGGACTCGAGGTAACACCATATATTTT; CDR3: CASSEYRTRGNTIYF
V: TRBV5-5; J: TRBJ2-1; D: .; size: once; DNA: TGTGCCAGCAGCTTATTGAGGTACAATGAGCAGTTCTTC; CDR3: CASSLLRYNEQFF
V: TRBV11-2; J: TRBJ2-3; D: TRBD2; size: .; DNA: TGTGCCAGCAGCATTTTAGCGGGGGGAACAGATACGCAGTATTTT; CDR3: CASSILAGGTDTQYF
V: TRBV6-1; J: TRBJ1-1; D: .; size: once; DNA: TGTGCCAGCCTCCCCTGGGCGGGGAGGAACACTGAAGCTTTCTTT; CDR3: CASLPWAGRNTEAFF
V: TRBV10-2; J: TRBJ1-2; D: .; size: .; DNA: TGCGCCAGCAGTGAGAAACAGGTCTATGGCTACACCTTC; CDR3: CASSEKQVYGYTF
V: TRBV3-1/TRBV3-2; J: TRBJ1-2; D: TRBD1; size: .; DNA: TGTGCCAGCAGCCAAGATATGGGACAGGGGCCGGCTGGCTACACCTTC; CDR3: CASSQDMGQGPAGYTF
V: TRBV6-5; J: TRBJ1-2; D: .; size: .; DNA: TGTGCCAGCACCTCGCGGGGAGGGCTTAATGGCTACACCTTC; CDR3: CASTSRGGLNGYTF
V: TRBV12-5; J: TRBJ1-2; D: .; size: .; DNA: TGTGCTAGTGGTTTGGTAAGACAGGTCGGCTACACCTTC; CDR3: CASGLVRQVGYTF
V: TRBV7-9; J: TRBJ1-1; D: .; size: .; DNA: TGTGCCAGCAGCTTAGTACAGGCGGATGAAGCTTTCTTT; CDR3: CASSLVQADEAFF
V: TRBV7-6; J: TRBJ1-2; D: TRBD1; size: once; DNA: TGTGCCAGCAGCCCCCGGACAGGGGGGTATGGCTACACCTTC; CDR3: CASSPRTGGYGYTF
V: TRBV6-4; J: TRBJ1-2; D: .; size: .; DNA: TGTGCCAGCAGTCCCCAAGCGAACTATGGCTACACCTTC; CDR3: CASSPQANYGYTF
V: TRBV6-6; J: TRBJ1-5; D: TRBD1; size: .; DNA: TGTGCCAGCAGTCGGGGACAGGCTCAGCATTTT; CDR3: CASSRGQAQHF
V: TRBV6-1; J: TRBJ2-1; D: .; size: .; DNA: TGTGCCAGCAGTGAAAGGCAGGGCCCCTACAATGAGCAGTTCTTC; CDR3: CASSERQGPYNEQFF
V: TRBV15; J: TRBJ2-5; D: TRBD1; size: .; DNA: TGTGCCACCAGCAGGGACAGGGGCCAAGAGACCCAGTACTTC; CDR3: CATSRDRGQETQYF
V: TRBV7-2; J: TRBJ1-1; D: .; size: .; DNA: TGTGCCAGCGGACTTGGACAGAAGAACACTGAAGCTTTCTTT; CDR3: CASGLGQKNTEAFF
V: TRBV3-1/TRBV3-2; J: TRBJ1-1; D: TRBD1; size: .; DNA: TGTGCCAGCAGCCGACAGGGCTTACAGATCCAAGCTTTCTTT; CDR3: CASSRQGLQIQAFF
V: TRBV5-1; J: TRBJ2-2; D: TRBD2; size: .; DNA: TGCGCCAGCAGCTTGGCCGCGGGAGTTACCACCGGGGAGCTGTTTTTT; CDR3: CASSLAAGVTTGELFF
V: TRBV4-2; J: TRBJ2-5; D: TRBD2; size: .; DNA: TGTGCCAGCAGCCAAGATGGGACTAGCATAGAGACCCAGTACTTC; CDR3: CASSQDGTSIETQYF
V: TRBV7-7; J: TRBJ2-5; D: TRBD2; size: few; DNA: TGTGCTAGCAGCTTAACTGCTAGCGGGAGTAGAGAGACCCAGTACTTC; CDR3: CASSLTASGSRETQYF
V: TRBV3-1/TRBV3-2; J: TRBJ1-2; D: .; size: .; DNA: TGTGCCAGCAGCCCAGGAGGGGACTATGGCTACACCTTC; CDR3: CASSPGGDYGYTF
V: TRBV25-1; J: TRBJ2-5; D: TRBD1; size: .; DNA: TGTGCCAGCAGTGACCTAGGGAGACAGGGGATCAGGGGAGAGACCCAGTACTTC; CDR3: CASSDLGRQGIRGETQYF
V: TRBV25-1; J: TRBJ1-1; D: .; size: .; DNA: TGTGCCAGCAGTGTGGTCGCGAGGGTCGGGTTGAACACTGAAGCTTTCTTT; CDR3: CASSVVARVGLNTEAFF
V: TRBV7-9; J: TRBJ1-5; D: .; size: .; DNA: TGTGCCAGCAGCCCCTCGGGGGGGCAGGCGGGTCAGCCCCAGCATTTT; CDR3: CASSPSGGQAGQPQHF
V: TRBV3-1/TRBV3-2; J: TRBJ1-6; D: .; size: .; DNA: TGTGCCAGCAGCCTTCGACAGTCGGCCTCACCCCTCCACTTT; CDR3: CASSLRQSASPLHF
V: TRBV19; J: TRBJ1-4; D: TRBD1; size: .; DNA: TGTGCCAGTCGGGACAGGGCAGAAACTAATGAAAAACTGTTTTTT; CDR3: CASRDRAETNEKLFF
V: TRBV30; J: TRBJ2-2; D: .; size: .; DNA: TGTGCCTGGAGTGTACGTGGCAACACCGGGGAGCTGTTTTTT; CDR3: CAWSVRGNTGELFF
V: TRBV2; J: TRBJ1-1; D: TRBD1; size: .; DNA: TGTGCCAGCACTCCTGCGGGACAGCTCGATAAAGCTTTCTTT; CDR3: CASTPAGQLDKAFF
V: TRBV5-1; J: TRBJ2-5; D: TRBD2; size: .; DNA: TGCGCCAGCAGCTTGGTGATAGCGGGATCAGAGACCCAGTACTTC; CDR3: CASSLVIAGSETQYF